The 13 T cell receptor beta chains reported below all come from one sample, sequenced in a study of T cell responses to AZD1222 COVID-19 vaccine. Sequenced by immunoSEQ multiplex PCR; TCRdb stores in-frame clones only, minus some. In the table there are some 61,000 clones, over 75% of which are singletons. The sample consisted of peripheral blood, taken on day 0 of AZD1222 vaccination. All receptors come from an adult in good health.

V is TRBV9 and J is TRBJ2-5; the D is unclear. This CDR3 is built from 14 residues. Germline assignment: CDR1 SGDLS and CDR2 YYNGEE. Trimming took off 0 bases at V and 4 bases at J, with 10 bases between the two ends. In DNA form, the CDR3 reads TGTGCCAGCAGCGTAGGGTCCCTTTCAGAGACCCAGTACTTC. It specifies CASSVGSLSETQYF.

The chain links TRBV6-5 to TRBJ2-7; 12 bases line up with TRBD1. This CDR3 spans 15 amino acids. Losses at the gene ends were 6 bases for V and 3 bases for J; bases not matched to a gene: 6. In germline, CDR1 is MNHEY, CDR2 SVGAGI. CDR3 in amino acids: CASSGTGGEYYEQYF. The CDR3 DNA reads as TGTGCCAGCAGCGGGACAGGGGGCGAATACTACGAGCAGTACTTC.

The chain is built from TRBV2 and TRBJ2-7, with D perhaps TRBD1 or TRBD2 (5 bases each). The CDR3 extends over 14 amino acids. With 8 bases removed from V and 2 bases from J, the gap between germline ends came to 16 bases. The germline CDR1 and CDR2 sequences are SNHLY and FYNNEI. CDR3 sequence: CASRPPGRTYEQYF. The CDR3, as DNA: TGTGCCAGCCGGCCTCCGGGACGGACCTACGAGCAGTACTTC.

The chain couples TRBV7-3 to TRBJ2-5; D is perhaps TRBD1 (7 bases). Trimming cost V 2 bases and J 4 bases, with 14 bases left between them. Looked up from germline, CDR1 is SGHTA and CDR2 is FQGTGA. The CDR3 sequence is 15 residues long. CDR3 DNA: TGTGCCAGCAGCTTAGGCGGGACAGAGAGAGAGACCCAGTACTTC. Translated: CASSLGGTERETQYF.

V is TRBV11-3 and J is TRBJ2-5; the D is unclear. In germline, CDR1 is SGHNT, CDR2 YENEEA. The CDR3 runs to 14 residues. Trimming cost V 1 base and J 4 bases, with 10 bases left between them. CDR3 amino acids: CASSLGRVAETQYF. As DNA, the CDR3 is TGTGCCAGCAGCTTAGGAAGGGTAGCAGAGACCCAGTACTTC.

V and J are TRBV4-3 and TRBJ1-2; no clear D gene. V was cut by 0 bases and J by 6 bases, with 17 bases left in between. This CDR3 comprises 16 residues. Germline V lookup: CDR1 LGHNA, CDR2 YSLEER. The CDR3 coding sequence is TGCGCCAGCAGCCAAGATTCTACCGGGTACGGCGATGGCTACACCTTC. The encoded protein is CASSQDSTGYGDGYTF.

The gene calls are TRBV6-5 and TRBJ2-2, with 8 bases aligning to TRBD2. Trimming cost V 1 base and J 4 bases; bases outside gene matches: 2. Germline V lookup: CDR1 MNHEY, CDR2 SVGAGI. The CDR3 contains 15 residues. In nucleotides, the CDR3 is TGTGCCAGCAGTTACTGGGCGGGAGGCACCGGGGAGCTGTTTTTT. Protein sequence: CASSYWAGGTGELFF.

The chain is built from TRBV7-6 and TRBJ2-4; 9 bases agree with TRBD1. Germline V gives CDR1 SGHVS, CDR2 FNYEAQ. CDR3 length equals 16 residues. After removal of 5 bases from V and 0 bases from J, the junction contained 5 bases not matched to a gene. CDR3 in DNA: TGTGCCAGCAGCCCAAGACAGGGGGAAGCCAAAAACATTCAGTACTTC. This translates into CASSPRQGEAKNIQYF.

The V and J genes are TRBV19 and TRBJ1-4; D is uncertain. This CDR3 has 13 amino acids. Germline-derived CDR1 and CDR2 are LNHDA and SQIVND (reference sequence). V was clipped by 3 bases and J by 8 bases, with 10 bases between them. CDR3 coding DNA: TGTGCCAGTAGTATTGGGAGCAGGGAAAAACTGTTTTTT. Residues: CASSIGSREKLFF.

This clone came up a few times. V is TRBV5-6 and J is TRBJ2-1; D gene unclear. This CDR3 spans 13 amino acids. Trimming removed 0 bases at V and 14 bases at J, with 15 bases between. Looked up from germline, CDR1 is SGHDT and CDR2 is YYEEEE. The CDR3 bases are TGTGCCAGCAGCTTGGTGGATAGCCGCCCCGAGTTCTTC. Encoded protein: CASSLVDSRPEFF.

The V gene is TRBV5-1, the J gene TRBJ1-2, with 7 positions matching TRBD1. The V gene's germline CDR1 is SGHRS and CDR2 YFSETQ. The length of the CDR3 is 15 residues. Trimming removed 1 base from V and 1 base from J; junction bases left unmatched: 4. The chain's CDR3 is CASSLISGGNYGYTF. CDR3 DNA: TGCGCCAGCAGCTTGATTTCAGGGGGTAACTATGGCTACACCTTC.

The chain couples TRBV6-4 to TRBJ1-2; D unresolved. The V end lost 0 bases, the J end lost 5 bases, and 13 bases lay between the germline ends. The CDR3 runs 15 residues. Per germline, CDR1 MRHNA and CDR2 SNTAGT. As DNA, the CDR3 is TGTGCCAGCAGTGACTCCCAGGATTCTCTTTATGGCTACACCTTC. Translating it yields CASSDSQDSLYGYTF.

This clone has a single count. The chain is built from TRBV4-1 and TRBJ1-1; a weak D match, TRBD1 (5 bases). With 2 bases removed from V and 3 bases from J, the gap between germline ends came to 13 bases. The germline gives CDR1 MGHRA, CDR2 YSYEKL. CDR3 size: 15 residues. DNA of the CDR3: TGCGCCAGCAGCCAACCCAGGGACGGACACACTGAAGCTTTCTTT. The encoded protein is CASSQPRDGHTEAFF.